This is a list of T cell receptor beta chains from one sample in a study of OX40 agonist ivuxolimab in advanced cancers. The assay was immunoSEQ multiplex PCR, and TCRdb's table has in-frame clones only and misses some. The sample includes roughly 42,000 clones, approximately 86% of them seen just once. The material was CD4+ or CD8+ T cells sorted from blood, obtained in a trial of the OX40 agonist ivuxolimab. The receptors originated from an adult with an advanced solid tumor such as melanoma, head and neck, liver or kidney cancer. The CDR3 runs from the conserved cysteine through the conserved F or W. Fields, in order: V gene, J gene, D gene, CDR3 length, clone size, CDR3 protein, CDR3 DNA. D genes are given only for firm matches. Some rows mark clone size as missing; the rest say once, few, many or name a class of expanded clone.

TRBV28	TRBJ2-2	NA	13	NA	CASNVAGTGELFF	TGTGCCAGCAATGTTGCGGGAACCGGGGAGCTGTTTTTT
TRBV5-1	TRBJ1-1	NA	15	NA	CASSLAPGPNTEAFF	TGCGCCAGCAGCTTAGCCCCCGGACCAAACACTGAAGCTTTCTTT
TRBV7-9	TRBJ1-2	NA	17	few	CASSLESVYGDYYGYTF	TGTGCCAGCAGCTTAGAATCCGTCTACGGGGATTACTATGGCTACACCTTC
TRBV7-9	TRBJ1-2	NA	15	NA	CASSLVPGLYYGYTF	TGTGCCAGCAGCTTAGTGCCGGGGCTCTACTATGGCTACACCTTC
TRBV19	TRBJ1-5	NA	14	NA	CASSDPGRSKAQHF	TGTGCCAGTAGCGACCCGGGGAGGAGCAAAGCCCAGCATTTT
TRBV18	TRBJ1-1	NA	12	NA	CASSPPEGEAFF	TGTGCCAGCTCACCACCGGAAGGAGAAGCTTTCTTT
TRBV27	TRBJ2-7	NA	15	NA	CAGSPVAGSSYEQYF	TGTGCCGGCAGTCCCGTTGCGGGGAGCTCCTACGAGCAGTACTTC
TRBV11-3	TRBJ1-5	NA	19	NA	CASSLMGHLSQYSNQPQHF	TGTGCCAGCAGCTTAATGGGACACCTCAGCCAATATAGCAATCAGCCCCAGCATTTT
TRBV6-4	TRBJ1-2	NA	15	NA	CASSRFTSHGKTYGF	TGTGCCAGCAGTCGGTTCACCTCACACGGAAAGACCTATGGCTTC
TRBV4-2	TRBJ2-1	TRBD2	17	NA	CASSQKPRTSGRNEQFF	TGTGCCAGCAGCCAAAAACCACGGACTAGCGGAAGGAATGAGCAGTTCTTC
TRBV29-1	TRBJ2-1	TRBD2	15	NA	CSVTMGLAGVLEQFF	TGCAGCGTAACTATGGGACTAGCGGGAGTCCTTGAGCAGTTCTTC
TRBV11-1	TRBJ2-1	NA	14	NA	CASSLFSTLDEQFF	TGTGCCAGCAGCTTATTTTCCACCTTAGATGAGCAGTTCTTC
TRBV19	TRBJ1-1	NA	13	NA	CASSIAVNTEAFF	TGTGCCAGTAGTATCGCGGTGAACACTGAAGCTTTCTTT
TRBV28	TRBJ2-5	NA	15	NA	CASSLSGRWGETQYF	TGTGCCAGCAGTCTAAGTGGGCGATGGGGGGAGACCCAGTACTTC
TRBV5-8	TRBJ1-5	TRBD1	15	NA	CASSMGQYSNQPQHF	TGTGCCAGCAGCATGGGACAGTATAGCAATCAGCCCCAGCATTTT
TRBV19	TRBJ1-5	NA	13	NA	CASLAGYNQPQHF	TGTGCCAGTCTTGCTGGATACAATCAGCCCCAGCATTTT
TRBV27	TRBJ1-5	TRBD1	17	NA	CASSLPTGGGLNQPQHF	TGTGCCAGCAGCCTTCCGACAGGGGGAGGATTAAATCAGCCCCAGCATTTT
TRBV6-5	TRBJ2-1	TRBD2	15	NA	CASSYQFTSGNEQFF	TGTGCCAGCAGTTATCAATTCACTAGCGGCAATGAGCAGTTCTTC
TRBV7-6	TRBJ2-1	TRBD1	18	NA	CASSLIRAGQGVMNEQFF	TGTGCCAGCAGCTTAATCCGAGCGGGACAGGGGGTGATGAATGAGCAGTTCTTC
TRBV19	TRBJ1-4	TRBD1	15	NA	CASSVRDSLNEKLFF	TGTGCCAGTAGTGTGAGGGACAGCTTAAATGAAAAACTGTTTTTT
TRBV27	TRBJ2-3	TRBD1	14	NA	CASSSQQGTDTQYF	TGTGCCAGCAGTTCCCAACAGGGGACGGATACGCAGTATTTT
TRBV7-8	TRBJ2-1	TRBD2	17	NA	CASSLAWGRRGMNEQFF	TGTGCCAGCAGCTTAGCATGGGGCCGGCGGGGGATGAATGAGCAGTTCTTC
TRBV28	TRBJ2-5	TRBD2	14	NA	CASSPAGGPETQYF	TGTGCCAGCAGTCCCGCGGGGGGGCCAGAGACCCAGTACTTC
TRBV27	TRBJ2-3	TRBD2	15	NA	CASTLLAGVRDTQYF	TGTGCCAGCACCCTACTAGCGGGAGTTCGAGATACGCAGTATTTT
TRBV29-1	TRBJ2-5	NA	14	NA	CSVTSVGSWETQYF	TGCAGCGTCACCTCGGTGGGTAGCTGGGAGACCCAGTACTTC
TRBV7-2	TRBJ2-3	NA	15	NA	CASSLAWRGTDTQYF	TGTGCCAGCAGCTTAGCATGGCGGGGCACAGATACGCAGTATTTT
TRBV11-1	TRBJ2-1	TRBD2	16	few	CASSPMGGEGYNEQFF	TGTGCCAGCAGCCCTATGGGGGGGGAGGGATACAATGAGCAGTTCTTC
TRBV9	TRBJ2-3	TRBD2	16	NA	CASMSYSGSSADTQYF	TGTGCCAGCATGTCCTATAGCGGGAGTTCCGCAGATACGCAGTATTTT
TRBV30	TRBJ2-1	NA	14	NA	CAWRVDWGKDEQFF	TGTGCCTGGAGGGTAGACTGGGGGAAGGATGAGCAGTTCTTC
TRBV4-1	TRBJ1-2	NA	14	NA	CASSQIGTDYGYTF	TGCGCCAGCAGCCAGATCGGGACGGATTATGGCTACACCTTC
TRBV19	TRBJ1-2	NA	12	NA	CASRTEDYGYTF	TGTGCCTCCCGGACAGAGGACTATGGCTACACCTTC
TRBV28	TRBJ2-1	NA	13	NA	CASSLSPNNEQFF	TGTGCCAGCAGTTTATCGCCCAACAATGAGCAGTTCTTC
TRBV28	TRBJ1-5	NA	14	NA	CASSFSGPQRPQHF	TGTGCCAGCAGTTTCTCAGGACCCCAGCGGCCCCAGCATTTT
TRBV9	TRBJ2-3	TRBD2	15	NA	CASSVNLAGTDTQYF	TGTGCCAGCAGCGTAAATCTAGCGGGTACAGATACGCAGTATTTT
TRBV19	TRBJ1-2	TRBD1	15	NA	CASSADRGRTYGYTF	TGTGCCAGTAGCGCCGACAGGGGGAGGACCTATGGCTACACCTTC
TRBV13	TRBJ1-5	TRBD1	14	NA	CASSWGQGFQPQHF	TGTGCCAGCAGCTGGGGACAGGGGTTTCAGCCCCAGCATTTT